Presented here are 10 T cell receptor beta chains from one specimen sequenced in a study of blood T cell repertoires in COVID-19. Produced via immunoSEQ multiplex PCR; TCRdb's table is partial and in-frame only. The table shows around 220,000 clones, with 84% occurring only once. The sequenced sample was PBMCs or T cells enriched from blood (not recorded which). Every receptor here comes from a woman in her thirties or forties who had recovered from COVID-19.

CDR3 sequence reads: CASSLATFYGYTF. The CDR3 DNA is TGTGCCAGCAGCTTAGCGACATTTTATGGCTACACCTTC. This chain joins TRBV11-3 and TRBJ1-2; no definite D call. Germline V gene data show CDR1 as SGHNT and CDR2 as YENEEA. The V end lost 1 base, the J end lost 5 bases, and 8 bases lay between the germline ends. This CDR3 spans 13 amino acids.

This chain joins TRBV21-1 and TRBJ2-7; the listed D gene, TRBD1, was not tested against the DNA. TRBV21-1 is an annotated pseudogene. The CDR3 extends over 12 amino acids. The CDR3, as DNA: TGTGCCAGCAGCCCTAGGGGGACAGGGAAGGACGTC. This encodes CASSPRGTGKDV.

The J gene is TRBJ2-2, the V gene TRBV7-9; 9 positions agree with TRBD2. This CDR3 spans 16 amino acids. Germline CDR1 and CDR2: SEHNR and FQNEAQ (reference sequence). The J segment lost 5 bases and the V segment lost 5 bases, leaving 9 bases of the junction unmatched. This CDR3 is CASSPGGSGRTGELFF. DNA for the CDR3: TGTGCCAGCAGCCCAGGAGGTAGCGGGAGAACCGGGGAGCTGTTTTTT.

V gene TRBV28 combines with J gene TRBJ2-3; TRBD1 is a possible D gene (5 bases). Trimming stripped 6 bases from V and 2 bases from J, with 12 bases between. CDR3 length: 14 residues. Germline loops: CDR1 MDHEN, CDR2 SYDVKM. This chain's CDR3 is CASSPRGITDTQYF. The CDR3 DNA reads TGTGCCAGCAGCCCAAGGGGCATCACAGATACGCAGTATTTT.

This clone was picked up one time. The CDR3 sequence: CATSRDPQRSSANEQFF. In nucleotides, the CDR3 is TGTGCCACCAGCAGAGACCCGCAGCGGTCCTCTGCGAATGAGCAGTTCTTC. The chain has TRBV15 and TRBJ2-1; D perhaps matches TRBD2 (5 bases). This CDR3 region has 17 residues. The V gene lost 0 bases and the J gene lost 7 bases, with 19 bases spanning the gap. CDR1 is LNHNV and CDR2 is YYDKDF in the germline V gene (reference sequence).

The chain is built from TRBV5-1 and TRBJ2-2, with a weak D call TRBD2 (5 bases). Germline V gives CDR1 SGHRS, CDR2 YFSETQ. V was pared by 3 bases and J by 1 base, with 10 bases between. This CDR3 is 15 amino acids long. CDR3: CASSSSSGNTGELFF. As DNA, the CDR3 is TGCGCCAGCAGCTCCTCAAGCGGGAACACCGGGGAGCTGTTTTTT. The full variable domain, with the rest looked up from reference TRBV5-1 and TRBJ2-2, is KAGVTQTPRYLIKTRGQQVTLSCSPISGHRSVSWYQQTPGQGLQFLFEYFSETQRNKGNFPGRFSGRQFSNSRSEMNVSTLELGDSALYLCASSSSSGNTGELFFGEGSRLTVL.

In DNA form, the CDR3 reads TGTGCCAGCAGCCCAACCGGGACAGGGATGGGTAATGAGCAGTTCTTC. It codes for CASSPTGTGMGNEQFF. The V and J genes are TRBV5-4 and TRBJ2-1, with 9 bases that match TRBD1. CDR1 and CDR2 (germline): SGHNT, YYREEE (reference sequence). The V and J ends lost 4 bases and 7 bases, in that order; junction bases with no gene match: 12. This CDR3 comprises 16 residues.

The CDR3 DNA follows: TGTGCCAGCTCCGGTGGCAGGGAGGGCACCGGGGAGCTGTTTTTT. Its translation: CASSGGREGTGELFF. The chain couples TRBV5-4 to TRBJ2-2; 7 bases map to TRBD2. The CDR3 contains 15 residues. Germline CDR1 is SGHNT and CDR2 is YYREEE (reference sequence). The ends lost 7 bases at V and 4 bases at J; junction bases unmatched: 10. Full variable domain (remainder filled in from reference TRBV5-4 and TRBJ2-2): ETGVTQSPTHLIKTRGQQVTLRCSSQSGHNTVSWYQQALGQGPQFIFQYYREEENGRGNFPPRFSGLQFPNYSSELNVNALELDDSALYLCASSGGREGTGELFFGEGSRLTVL.

V is TRBV4-3 and J is TRBJ2-2, with 11 bases lining up with TRBD1. This CDR3 region has 18 residues. V was pared by 4 bases and J by 4 bases, with 11 bases of the junction left unmatched. Per the germline V gene, CDR1 is LGHNA and CDR2 is YSLEER. The CDR3 loop is CASSRNHRDRGATGELFF. DNA for the CDR3: TGCGCCAGCAGCCGCAACCACCGGGACAGGGGGGCCACCGGGGAGCTGTTTTTT.

The chain links TRBV11-3 to TRBJ1-1; 9 nucleotides align to TRBD1. The ends lost 5 bases at V and 1 base at J; junction bases unmatched: 5. The CDR3 runs to 15 residues. Per the germline V gene, CDR1 is SGHNT and CDR2 is YENEEA. For the CDR3, the DNA is TGTGCCAGCAGCCCACAGGGGGCGGGGAACACTGAAGCTTTCTTT. This sequence encodes CASSPQGAGNTEAFF.